Listed below are T cell receptor beta chains from one sample, sequenced in a study of T cell repertoires in cytomegalovirus infection. Each CDR3 protein gets one entry after TCRdb re-called the reads with MiXCR. The data contain 800,000 to 950,000 distinct CDR3 sequences, 32% of them singletons. The antigens these receptors bind are not known. This specimen consisted of cultured CD8+ T cells from PBMCs, obtained from culture after CMV antigen stimulation. The receptors originated from a human donor in good health (CMV status not recorded). Some clones in this sample may be carry-over from other donors' samples. CDR3s include the opening cysteine and the closing phenylalanine or tryptophan. The D gene is left open where the match is weak. Clone size appears in some rows only: once, few, many, or a class for an expanded clone.

clone_size,d_call,v_call,j_call,cdr3_aa,cdr3_nt
.,.,TRBV12-3/TRBV12-4,TRBJ1-1,CASSLDGVVDTEAFF,TGTGCCAGCAGTTTGGATGGAGTAGTAGACACTGAAGCTTTCTTT
.,.,TRBV6-6,TRBJ2-1,CASSYVIGQYNEQFF,TGTGCCAGCAGTTATGTAATAGGACAGTACAATGAGCAGTTCTTC
.,.,TRBV28,TRBJ1-2,CASSILQGHGYTF,TGTGCCAGCAGTATACTACAGGGACATGGCTACACCTTC
few,TRBD1,TRBV7-6,TRBJ2-7,CASSADRGEQYF,TGTGCCAGCAGCGCGGACAGGGGCGAGCAGTACTTC
.,TRBD2,TRBV7-9,TRBJ2-1,CASSLVLAGDEQFF,TGTGCCAGCAGCTTAGTCCTAGCGGGCGATGAGCAGTTCTTC
.,.,TRBV4-2,TRBJ1-6,CASSQDGVQGRSPLHF,TGTGCCAGCAGCCAAGACGGGGTACAGGGCCGTTCACCCCTCCACTTT
.,TRBD1,TRBV27,TRBJ1-2,CASSLSGTEFYGYTF,TGTGCCAGTAGTTTATCAGGGACAGAGTTCTATGGCTACACCTTC
.,.,TRBV27,TRBJ2-3,CASSKQGPDTQYF,TGTGCCAGCAGTAAACAGGGTCCAGATACGCAGTATTTT
few,TRBD1,TRBV6-6,TRBJ1-5,CASNDRGGNQPQHF,TGTGCCAGCAACGACAGGGGAGGCAATCAGCCCCAGCATTTT
.,TRBD2,TRBV6-5,TRBJ2-6,CASSNLGLAGGRGANVLTF,TGTGCCAGCAGTAATCTGGGACTAGCGGGGGGGCGTGGGGCCAACGTCCTGACTTTC
many,.,TRBV7-9,TRBJ2-1,CASSSTLRTLGDNEQFF,TGTGCCAGCAGCTCGACCTTGAGGACCCTCGGGGACAATGAGCAGTTCTTC
.,TRBD1,TRBV4-1,TRBJ1-1,CASSQGTGRDFF,TGCGCCAGCAGCCAGGGGACAGGGAGGGATTTCTTT
.,TRBD1,TRBV6-5,TRBJ1-5,CASRGGQEPYSNQPQHF,TGTGCCAGCAGGGGGGGACAGGAGCCCTATAGCAATCAGCCCCAGCATTTT
few,TRBD1,TRBV27,TRBJ1-2,CASSLLGGRLLGYTF,TGTGCCAGCAGTTTGTTAGGGGGCCGGTTGCTTGGCTACACCTTC
.,.,TRBV27,TRBJ1-1,CASSLEGVTEAFF,TGTGCCAGCAGTTTGGAGGGGGTCACTGAAGCTTTCTTT
.,.,TRBV6-2/TRBV6-3,TRBJ2-5,CASTHSGRETQYF,TGTGCCAGCACCCACTCGGGGCGAGAGACCCAGTACTTC
few,TRBD2,TRBV7-9,TRBJ2-3,CASSSVLVSGDVADTQYF,TGTGCCAGCAGCTCGGTCTTGGTTAGCGGGGACGTAGCAGATACGCAGTATTTT
few,.,TRBV10-1,TRBJ1-5,CASGEGDQPQHF,TGCGCCAGTGGAGAAGGAGATCAGCCCCAGCATTTT
.,.,TRBV4-2,TRBJ1-5,CASSQAAGEGSNQPQHF,TGTGCCAGCAGCCAAGCGGCGGGAGAAGGTAGCAATCAGCCCCAGCATTTT
.,TRBD1,TRBV6-6,TRBJ1-5,CASSYPDRGGYSNQPQHF,TGTGCCAGCAGTTACCCGGACAGGGGCGGATATAGCAATCAGCCCCAGCATTTT
few,TRBD1,TRBV6-1,TRBJ2-1,CASSAGGFHNEQFF,TGTGCCAGCAGTGCAGGGGGTTTCCACAATGAGCAGTTCTTC
.,.,TRBV24-1,TRBJ2-1,CATSDPRHGNEQFF,TGTGCCACCAGTGACCCACGACACGGGAATGAGCAGTTCTTC
many,TRBD1,TRBV27,TRBJ2-5,CASSRTGAQETQYF,TGTGCCAGCAGCCGAACAGGGGCGCAAGAGACCCAGTACTTC
many,TRBD2,TRBV7-6,TRBJ2-5,CASSLASGGDETQYF,TGTGCCAGCAGCTTAGCCAGCGGGGGGGACGAGACCCAGTACTTC
few,.,TRBV4-1,TRBJ2-1,CASSQIGPYNEQFF,TGCGCCAGCAGCCAAATTGGGCCCTACAATGAGCAGTTCTTC
.,TRBD1,TRBV19,TRBJ2-2,CASSPIGTGGGYTGELFF,TGTGCCAGTAGTCCCATCGGGACAGGGGGAGGGTACACCGGGGAGCTGTTTTTT
few,.,TRBV5-4,TRBJ1-2,CASSPSKGTGYGYTF,TGTGCCAGCAGCCCATCTAAAGGGACCGGCTATGGCTACACCTTC